Following are 16 T cell receptor beta chains from one sample sequenced in a study of PD-1 blockade in classical Hodgkin lymphoma. Repertoires were generated with immunoSEQ multiplex PCR, while TCRdb's copy carries only in-frame clones and drops some. The top ten hold 15% to 20% of the sample, which has around 99,000 clones, 80% to 90% seen once. Brentuximab vedotin exposure varied among the patients, all of whom had relapsed after autologous stem cell transplantation. The sample here was peripheral blood mononuclear cells (PBMCs), taken before the second cycle of nivolumab. These receptors all stem from a human donor with classical Hodgkin lymphoma.

The chain is built from TRBV28 and TRBJ2-1; the D is unclear. The V and J ends lost 6 bases and 6 bases respectively, with 9 bases between them. The CDR3 is 12 residues long. Germline CDR1 is MDHEN and CDR2 is SYDVKM. The DNA for the CDR3 is TGTGCCAGCAGCCCGCTTGCCAATGAGCAGTTCTTC. Encoded protein: CASSPLANEQFF.

The genes are TRBV2 and TRBJ2-5; D tentatively reads TRBD1 or TRBD2 (5 bases each). Trimming removed 3 bases at V and 5 bases at J, with 13 bases between. Germline V CDR1 and CDR2: SNHLY, FYNNEI. The CDR3 is 14 amino acids. The CDR3 loop reads CASSEGLAGETQYF. The CDR3 DNA reads TGTGCCAGCAGTGAGGGCCTAGCAGGGGAGACCCAGTACTTC.

This chain joins TRBV7-8 and TRBJ1-3; 7 bases fit TRBD1. The CDR3 runs 14 residues. Unmatched junction bases numbered 5, after V lost 7 bases and J lost 2 bases. CDR1 is SGHVS and CDR2 is FQNEAQ in the germline V gene. CDR3 sequence: CASITGAAGNTIYF. CDR3 in DNA: TGTGCCAGCATCACAGGGGCCGCTGGAAACACCATATATTTT.

This chain joins TRBV11-2 and TRBJ2-3; D not certain. The CDR3 runs 13 residues. Per germline, CDR1 SGHAT and CDR2 FQNNGV. V lost 1 base and J lost 4, with 6 bases in between. The CDR3 nucleotides read TGTGCCAGCAGCTTAGGCCCCGCAGATACGCAGTATTTT. Translation: CASSLGPADTQYF. Based on the CDR3 plus reference TRBV11-2 and TRBJ2-3, the full variable domain is EAGVAQSPRYKIIEKRQSVAFWCNPISGHATLYWYQQILGQGPKLLIQFQNNGVVDDSQLPKDRFSAERLKGVDSTLKIQPAKLEDSAVYLCASSLGPADTQYFGPGTRLTVL.

The CDR3: CASSRGGFAEAFF. For the CDR3, the DNA is TGTGCCAGCAGCAGGGGCGGGTTCGCTGAAGCTTTCTTT. This rearrangement joins TRBV25-1 to TRBJ1-1; tentatively, D is TRBD1 (6 bases). V dropped 6 bases and J dropped 6 bases, with 14 bases sitting between them. Germline loops: CDR1 MGHDK, CDR2 SYGVNS. This CDR3 has 13 amino acids. The entire variable domain, with the rest obtained from reference TRBV25-1 and TRBJ1-1, is as follows: EADIYQTPRYLVIGTGKKITLECSQTMGHDKMYWYQQDPGMELHLIHYSYGVNSTEKGDLSSESTVSRIRTEHFPLTLESARPSHTSQYLCASSRGGFAEAFFGQGTRLTVV.

The chain joins TRBV10-2 to TRBJ2-2; 10 bases are a match to TRBD2. V trimming: 6 bases; J trimming: 5 bases; junction bases outside the gene matches: 3. The length of the CDR3 is 14 residues. The germline V gene has CDR1 WSHSY and CDR2 SAAADI. CDR3 region: CASRLAGETGELFF. In DNA, the CDR3 is TGCGCCAGCAGGCTAGCGGGAGAGACCGGGGAGCTGTTTTTT.

The chain carries TRBV5-1 and TRBJ2-3; 7 positions match TRBD2. V lost 4 bases and J lost 2; bases outside the gene matches: 13. Germline V CDR1 and CDR2: SGHRS, YFSETQ. This CDR3 is 17 amino acids long. CDR3 bases: TGCGCCAGCAGCCTTACCACTAGCGATTCGGACACAGATACGCAGTATTTT. Translating gives CASSLTTSDSDTDTQYF.

This chain uses TRBV9 with TRBJ2-2, with 8 bases fitting TRBD2. CDR3 length: 15 residues. The germline gives CDR1 SGDLS, CDR2 YYNGEE. J gave up 7 bases and V 0 bases, and 5 bases lay outside the gene matches. The CDR3 DNA is TGTGCCAGCAGCGTAGGGGGGACTAGAATCGGGGAGCTGTTTTTT. Residues: CASSVGGTRIGELFF.

This clone was seen just once. The chain recombines TRBV6-1 with TRBJ2-7, with TRBD1 as a possible D gene (5 bases). With 2 bases removed from V and 3 bases from J, the gap between germline ends came to 11 bases. The CDR3 is 14 residues long. CDR1 and CDR2 from the germline V gene are MNHNS and SASEGT. The CDR3 region has the DNA TGTGCCAGCAGTGAATCTGGCAGGGACTACGAGCAGTACTTC. This sequence encodes CASSESGRDYEQYF.

The chain links TRBV9 to TRBJ1-1; D remains ambiguous. This CDR3 is built from 14 residues. Germline CDR1 SGDLS, CDR2 YYNGEE. V lost 0 bases, J lost 1 base, and 7 bases lay in between. The DNA for the CDR3 is TGTGCCAGCAGCGTAGGACACCAGAACACTGAAGCTTTCTTT. It is translated as CASSVGHQNTEAFF.

The chain carries TRBV18 and TRBJ2-7, with D possibly being TRBD2 (5 bases). Trimming left V 5 bases short and J 5 bases short, with 19 bases between. Germline V gives CDR1 KGHSH, CDR2 LQKENI. The CDR3 is made up of 15 amino acids. The CDR3 loop reads CASSSLNMGDNEQYF. The CDR3 DNA reads TGTGCCAGCTCATCCCTTAACATGGGAGATAACGAGCAGTACTTC.

J is TRBJ2-7 and V is TRBV4-2; 9 positions match TRBD2. Germline values: CDR1 LGHNA, CDR2 YNFKEQ. The CDR3 is made up of 16 amino acids. V shed 3 bases and J 1 base; nucleotides not matched to a gene: 7. The CDR3 DNA follows: TGTGCCAGCAGCCATGAACTAGCGGGCCAGTCCTACGAGCAGTACTTC. It codes for CASSHELAGQSYEQYF.

The gene calls are TRBV6-5 and TRBJ1-4, with D possibly being TRBD1 (5 bases). Deletions cut 4 bases from V and 8 bases from J, with 17 bases between. Germline CDR1 MNHEY, CDR2 SVGAGI. The CDR3 runs to 15 residues. The CDR3 sequence: CASSSDGADGEKLFF. CDR3 sequence (DNA): TGTGCCAGCAGTTCTGACGGGGCCGATGGAGAAAAACTGTTTTTT.

The V and J genes are TRBV5-1 and TRBJ2-7, with D perhaps matching TRBD1 (6 bases). This CDR3 contains 13 residues. V was cut by 4 bases and J by 4 bases, with 12 bases left in between. Per the germline V gene, CDR1 is SGHRS and CDR2 is YFSETQ. The CDR3 spells CASSRDTEYEQYF. For the CDR3, the DNA is TGCGCCAGCAGCCGGGACACCGAATACGAGCAGTACTTC.

The rearrangement joins TRBV6-5 to TRBJ2-7; a possible D gene is TRBD2 (6 bases). Germline loops: CDR1 MNHEY, CDR2 SVGAGI. Deletions cut 6 bases from V and 6 bases from J, with 15 bases between. This CDR3 is 13 amino acids long. CDR3 region: CASRSRDVGEQYF. The CDR3 DNA is TGTGCCAGCAGGTCGCGGGACGTGGGCGAGCAGTACTTC.

This chain joins TRBV7-2 and TRBJ2-3, with D uncertain. The germline gives CDR1 SGHTA, CDR2 FQGNSA. The ends were cut back, 4 bases at V and 5 bases at J, with 10 bases in the middle. The CDR3 contains 13 residues. The CDR3 loop reads CASSSQRGDTQYF. The CDR3, as DNA: TGTGCCAGCAGCTCCCAGCGCGGAGATACGCAGTATTTT.